These 7 T cell receptor beta chains were all obtained from the same sample, sequenced in a study of cytomegalovirus exposure and HLA in healthy donors (dated by TCRdb to about 2017). Preparation of the library involved the immunoSEQ multiplex PCR assay. For the multiplex PCR, a mixture combining 60 forward primers for TCR Vbeta segments and 13 reverse primers for TCR Jbeta segments was used. Not all clones reach the TCRdb copy of this immuneACCESS table, which keeps in-frame sequences only. Checked studies attribute under half of the gap to unresolved V genes and leave the rest unexplained. The sample table shows about 160,000 clones, and around four fifths are seen once. The top ten hold 1.1% to 1.5% of the sample. The specimen was PBMCs. The receptors derive from a woman under 40 in good health and CMV-seronegative.

V gene TRBV5-1 combines with J gene TRBJ1-4, with TRBD1 matching 9 bases. V dropped 4 bases and J dropped 0; count of bases not matched to a gene: 4. CDR3 length: 16 residues. Germline V gives CDR1 SGHRS, CDR2 YFSETQ. CDR3 in DNA: TGCGCCAGCAGCCGGACAGGGGAAGCAACTAATGAAAAACTGTTTTTT. The encoded protein is CASSRTGEATNEKLFF.

This rearrangement joins TRBV30 to TRBJ2-5, with 8 bases fitting TRBD2. This CDR3 is 15 amino acids long. V trimming: 4 bases; J trimming: 7 bases; junction bases outside the gene matches: 14. Germline V gene lookup returns CDR1 GTSNPN and CDR2 SVGIG (reference sequence). This CDR3 reads CAWTGRGAVGGTQYF. The CDR3 coding sequence is TGTGCCTGGACGGGGCGGGGGGCAGTAGGTGGGACCCAGTACTTC.

The chain couples TRBV6-6 to TRBJ2-1, with 8 bases lining up with TRBD2. J gave up 6 bases and V 0 bases, and 4 bases lay outside the gene matches. This CDR3 region has 15 residues. Germline CDR1 and CDR2: MNHNY and SVGAGI (reference sequence). The CDR3 here is CASSYSSGGVNEQFF. The CDR3 DNA reads TGTGCCAGCAGTTACTCAAGCGGGGGTGTCAATGAGCAGTTCTTC.

The chain is built from TRBV6-6 and TRBJ2-2, with 8 bases matching TRBD1. The junction had 5 bases not matched to a gene; V was cut back by 4 bases and J by 4 bases. Germline V CDR1 and CDR2: MNHNY, SVGAGI (reference sequence). The CDR3 totals 15 residues. CDR3 sequence reads: CASSFLTGGTGELFF. The CDR3 nucleotides are TGTGCCAGCAGTTTTCTTACAGGGGGCACCGGGGAGCTGTTTTTT.

J is TRBJ1-2 and V is TRBV6-1; TRBD1 is a possible D gene (5 bases). The CDR3 is 13 residues long. The germline V gene has CDR1 MNHNS and CDR2 SASEGT. V lost 8 bases to trimming and J lost 3 bases, with 13 bases between them. CDR3 in amino acids: CASAGDLDYGYTF. The CDR3 DNA follows: TGTGCCAGCGCGGGGGATTTGGACTATGGCTACACCTTC.

The rearrangement links TRBV28 to TRBJ1-5; D is undetermined. The CDR3 length is 15 residues. CDR1 MDHEN and CDR2 SYDVKM come from the germline V gene. Trimming pared 5 bases from V and 0 bases from J, leaving 11 bases between. The CDR3 spells CASSPIRDSNQPQHF. The CDR3 DNA is TGTGCCAGCAGTCCTATCCGGGATAGCAATCAGCCCCAGCATTTT.

The gene calls are TRBV4-1 and TRBJ1-3, with D tentatively TRBD1 (6 bases). Germline lookup yields CDR1 MGHRA and CDR2 YSYEKL. The CDR3 extends over 19 amino acids. V lost 2 bases and J lost 1, with 21 bases in between. The CDR3 here is CASSQPRQVSEVSGNTIYF. DNA for the CDR3: TGCGCCAGCAGCCAACCTCGACAGGTTTCAGAGGTTTCTGGAAACACCATATATTTT.